Sequencing of this TCR beta chain was carried out in a study of T cell changes during pregnancy in multiple sclerosis. This clone is a singleton in its sample. The method was immunoSEQ multiplex PCR; TCRdb's version includes in-frame clones alone and lacks a portion of them. The sample has under 65,000 clones; around 90% are singletons. V was shortened by 5 bases and J by 3 bases, with 10 bases between the two germline ends. This CDR3 is 13 amino acids long. CDR1 and CDR2 from the germline V gene are SEHNR and FQNEAQ (reference sequence). The sequence was obtained from a female donor in good health, enrolled as a control in a pregnancy study. The sample consisted of peripheral blood, taken in the first trimester of pregnancy. J is TRBJ2-5 and V is TRBV7-9; weak D call: TRBD1 (6 bases). The CDR3 DNA reads TGTGCCAGCAGCGGTTCAGGGGAAGAGACCCAGTACTTC. Protein sequence: CASSGSGEETQYF.